This T cell receptor (beta chain) was sequenced in a study of blood T cell repertoires in COVID-19. At the level of the study: Whether acute or convalescent, the COVID-19 samples came from the United States, Italy and Spain.

The CDR3 covers 16 residues. Germline V gene lookup returns CDR1 MGHDK and CDR2 SYGVNS. V shed 1 base and J shed 5 bases, with 18 bases lying between them. Generated by immunoSEQ multiplex PCR, the TCRdb table keeps only in-frame clones and is missing some. The sample has under 130,000 clones, over 75% seen once. V gene TRBV25-1 combines with J gene TRBJ2-7; weak D call: TRBD1 (5 bases). The receptor was derived from a man between 65 and 85 years old with active or convalescent COVID-19. The sample was peripheral blood. CDR3 DNA sequence: TGTGCCAGCAGTGAATGGTACAGGTATGATGGTGACGAGCAGTACTTC. Encoded protein: CASSEWYRYDGDEQYF.